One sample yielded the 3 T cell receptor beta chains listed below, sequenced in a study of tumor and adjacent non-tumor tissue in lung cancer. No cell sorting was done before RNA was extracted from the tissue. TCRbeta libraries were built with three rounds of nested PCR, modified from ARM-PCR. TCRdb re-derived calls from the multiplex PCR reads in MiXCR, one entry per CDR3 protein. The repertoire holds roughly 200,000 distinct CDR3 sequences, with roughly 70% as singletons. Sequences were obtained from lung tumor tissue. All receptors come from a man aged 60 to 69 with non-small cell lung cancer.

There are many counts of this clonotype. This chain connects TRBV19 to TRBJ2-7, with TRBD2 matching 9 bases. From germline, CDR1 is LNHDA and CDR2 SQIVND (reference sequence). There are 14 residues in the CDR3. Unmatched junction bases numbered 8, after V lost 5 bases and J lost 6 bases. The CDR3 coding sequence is TGTGCCAGTAGTTCTCTAGCGGGAACCACCGAGCAGTACTTC. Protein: CASSSLAGTTEQYF.

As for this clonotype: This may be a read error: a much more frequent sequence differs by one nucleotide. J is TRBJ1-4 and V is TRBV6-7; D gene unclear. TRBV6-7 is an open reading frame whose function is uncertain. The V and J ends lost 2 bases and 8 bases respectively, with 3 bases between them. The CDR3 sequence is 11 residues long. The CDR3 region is CASSYVEKLFF. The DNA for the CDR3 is TGTGCCAGCAGTTACGTCGAAAAACTGTTTTTT.

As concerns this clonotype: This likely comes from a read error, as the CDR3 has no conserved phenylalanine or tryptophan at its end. This CDR3 reads CASSLEFTGQGQYSAFV. The CDR3 nucleotides are TGTGCCAGCAGCTTAGAGTTTACGGGACAGGGGCAATATTCAGCTTTCGTT. The chain couples TRBV11-3 to TRBJ1-1; 10 positions agree with TRBD1. In germline, CDR1 is SGHNT, CDR2 YENEEA. The CDR3 is 17 amino acids. Trimming cost V 0 bases and J 10 bases; bases outside gene matches: 14.